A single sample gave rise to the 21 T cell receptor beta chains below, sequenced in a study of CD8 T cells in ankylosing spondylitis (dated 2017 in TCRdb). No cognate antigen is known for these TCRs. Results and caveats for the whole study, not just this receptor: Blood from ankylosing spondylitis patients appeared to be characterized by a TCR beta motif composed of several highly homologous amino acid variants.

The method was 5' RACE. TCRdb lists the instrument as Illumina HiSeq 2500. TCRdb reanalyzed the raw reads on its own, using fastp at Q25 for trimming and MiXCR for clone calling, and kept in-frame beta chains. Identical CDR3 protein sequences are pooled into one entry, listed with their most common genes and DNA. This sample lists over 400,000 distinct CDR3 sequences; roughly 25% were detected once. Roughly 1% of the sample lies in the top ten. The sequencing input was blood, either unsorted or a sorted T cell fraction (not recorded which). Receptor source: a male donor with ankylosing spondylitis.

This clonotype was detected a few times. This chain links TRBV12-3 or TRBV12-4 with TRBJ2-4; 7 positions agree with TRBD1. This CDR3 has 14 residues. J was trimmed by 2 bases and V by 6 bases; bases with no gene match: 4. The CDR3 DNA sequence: TGTGCCAGCAGACTGACAGGGACCAAAAACATTCAGTACTTC. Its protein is CASRLTGTKNIQYF.

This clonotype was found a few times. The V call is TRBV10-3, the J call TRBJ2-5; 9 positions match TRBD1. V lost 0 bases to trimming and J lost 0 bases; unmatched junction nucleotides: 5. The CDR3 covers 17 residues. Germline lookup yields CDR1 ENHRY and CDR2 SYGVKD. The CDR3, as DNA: TGTGCCATCAGTGAGTCCCTTGGACAGGGGAACCAAGAGACCCAGTACTTC. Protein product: CAISESLGQGNQETQYF.

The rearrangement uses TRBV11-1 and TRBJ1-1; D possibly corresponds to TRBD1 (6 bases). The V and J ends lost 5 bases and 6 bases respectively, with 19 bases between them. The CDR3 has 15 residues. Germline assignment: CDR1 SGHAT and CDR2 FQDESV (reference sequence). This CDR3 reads CASSVSGTRSSEAFF. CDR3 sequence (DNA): TGTGCCAGCAGCGTATCCGGGACACGCTCGTCTGAAGCTTTCTTT.

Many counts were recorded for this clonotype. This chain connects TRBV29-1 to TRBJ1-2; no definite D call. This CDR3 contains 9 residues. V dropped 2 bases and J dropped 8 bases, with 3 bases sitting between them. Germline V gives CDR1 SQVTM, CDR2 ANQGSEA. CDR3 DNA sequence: TGCAGCGTTGAATCGGGCTACACCTTC. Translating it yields CSVESGYTF.

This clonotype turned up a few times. CDR3 sequence: CASSLAGNNEKLFF. The CDR3 DNA reads TGCGCCAGCAGCTTGGCGGGGAATAATGAAAAACTGTTTTTT. The rearrangement uses TRBV5-1 and TRBJ1-4; D remains unclear. This CDR3 contains 14 residues. V dropped 0 bases and J dropped 4 bases, with 7 bases sitting between them. The germline V gene has CDR1 SGHRS and CDR2 YFSETQ.

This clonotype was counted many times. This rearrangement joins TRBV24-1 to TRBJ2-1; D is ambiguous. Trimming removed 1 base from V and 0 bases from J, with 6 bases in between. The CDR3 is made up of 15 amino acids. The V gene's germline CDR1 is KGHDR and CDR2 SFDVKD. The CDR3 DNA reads TGTGCCACCAGTGATTTCGACGGCTCCTACAATGAGCAGTTCTTC. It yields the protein CATSDFDGSYNEQFF.

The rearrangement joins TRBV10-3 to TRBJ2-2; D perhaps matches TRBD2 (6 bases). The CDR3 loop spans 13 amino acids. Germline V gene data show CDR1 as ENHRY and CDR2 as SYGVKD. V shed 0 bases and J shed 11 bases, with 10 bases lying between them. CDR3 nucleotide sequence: TGTGCCATCAGTGAGTCGACACTAGCTGAGCTGTTTTTT. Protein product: CAISESTLAELFF.

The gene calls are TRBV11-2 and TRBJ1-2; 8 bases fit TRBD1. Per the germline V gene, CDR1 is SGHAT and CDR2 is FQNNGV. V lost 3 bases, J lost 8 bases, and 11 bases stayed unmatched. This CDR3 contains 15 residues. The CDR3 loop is CASSFILGQGVGYTF. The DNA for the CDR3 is TGTGCCAGCAGCTTTATCCTTGGACAGGGTGTCGGCTACACCTTC.

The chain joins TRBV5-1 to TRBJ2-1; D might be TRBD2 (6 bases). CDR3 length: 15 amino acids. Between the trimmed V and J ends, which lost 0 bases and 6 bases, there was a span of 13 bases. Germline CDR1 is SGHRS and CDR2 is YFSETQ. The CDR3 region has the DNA TGCGCCAGCAGCTTGGCGGGAGCCAGGATCAATGAGCAGTTCTTC. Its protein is CASSLAGARINEQFF.

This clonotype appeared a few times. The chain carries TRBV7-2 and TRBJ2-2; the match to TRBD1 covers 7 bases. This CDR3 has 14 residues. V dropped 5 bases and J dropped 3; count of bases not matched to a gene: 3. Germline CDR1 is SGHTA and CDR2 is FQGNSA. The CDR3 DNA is TGTGCCAGCAGCCAGGACAGGTACACCGGGGAGCTGTTTTTT. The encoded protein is CASSQDRYTGELFF.

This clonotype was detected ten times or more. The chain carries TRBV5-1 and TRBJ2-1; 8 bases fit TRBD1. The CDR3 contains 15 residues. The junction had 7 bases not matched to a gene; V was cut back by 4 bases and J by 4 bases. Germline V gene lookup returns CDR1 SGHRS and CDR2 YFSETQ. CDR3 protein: CASSRGTGLYNEQFF. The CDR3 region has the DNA TGCGCCAGCAGCCGCGGGACAGGACTTTACAATGAGCAGTTCTTC.

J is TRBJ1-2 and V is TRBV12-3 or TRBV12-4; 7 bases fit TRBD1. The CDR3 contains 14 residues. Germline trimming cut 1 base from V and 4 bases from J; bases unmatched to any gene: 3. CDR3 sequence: CASSLGQGIYGYTF. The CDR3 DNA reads TGTGCCAGCAGTTTAGGACAGGGAATCTATGGCTACACCTTC.

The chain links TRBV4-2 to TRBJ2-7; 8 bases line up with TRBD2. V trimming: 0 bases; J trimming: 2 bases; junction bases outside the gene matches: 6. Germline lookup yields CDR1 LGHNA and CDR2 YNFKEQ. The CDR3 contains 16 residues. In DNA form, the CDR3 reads TGTGCCAGCAGCCAAGATGAAACGGGAGGGACCTACGAGCAGTACTTC. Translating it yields CASSQDETGGTYEQYF.

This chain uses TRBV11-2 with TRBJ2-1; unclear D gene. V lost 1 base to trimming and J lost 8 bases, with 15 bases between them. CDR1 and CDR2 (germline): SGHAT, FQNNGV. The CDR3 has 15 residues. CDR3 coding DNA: TGTGCCAGCAGCTTAGTTAGGAGAGGCTTACATGAGCAGTTCTTC. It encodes CASSLVRRGLHEQFF.

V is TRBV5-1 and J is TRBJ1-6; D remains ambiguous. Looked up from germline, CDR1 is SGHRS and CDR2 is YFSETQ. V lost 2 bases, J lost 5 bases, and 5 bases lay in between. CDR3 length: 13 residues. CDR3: CASSLGDNSPLHF. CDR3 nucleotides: TGCGCCAGCAGCTTAGGAGATAATTCACCCCTCCACTTT. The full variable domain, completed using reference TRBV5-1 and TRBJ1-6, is KAGVTQTPRYLIKTRGQQVTLSCSPISGHRSVSWYQQTPGQGLQFLFEYFSETQRNKGNFPGRFSGRQFSNSRSEMNVSTLELGDSALYLCASSLGDNSPLHFGNGTRLTVT.

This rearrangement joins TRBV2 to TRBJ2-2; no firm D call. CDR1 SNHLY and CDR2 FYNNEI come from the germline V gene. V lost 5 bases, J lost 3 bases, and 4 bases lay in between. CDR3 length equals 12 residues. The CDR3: CASSKDTGELFF. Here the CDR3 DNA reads TGTGCCAGCAGTAAAGACACCGGGGAGCTGTTTTTT. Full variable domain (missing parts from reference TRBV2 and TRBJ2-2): EPEVTQTPSHQVTQMGQEVILRCVPISNHLYFYWYRQILGQKVEFLVSFYNNEISEKSEIFDDQFSVERPDGSNFTLKIRSTKLEDSAMYFCASSKDTGELFFGEGSRLTVL.

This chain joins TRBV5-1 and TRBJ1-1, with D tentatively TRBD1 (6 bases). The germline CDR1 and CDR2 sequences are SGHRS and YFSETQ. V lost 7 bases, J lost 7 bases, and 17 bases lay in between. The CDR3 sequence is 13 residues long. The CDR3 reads CASFSPGGDEAFF. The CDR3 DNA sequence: TGCGCCAGCTTTTCGCCTGGGGGCGATGAAGCTTTCTTT.

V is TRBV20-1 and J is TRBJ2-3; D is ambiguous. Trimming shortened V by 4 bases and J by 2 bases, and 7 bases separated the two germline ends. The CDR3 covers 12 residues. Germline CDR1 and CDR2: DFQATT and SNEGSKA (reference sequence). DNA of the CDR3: TGCAGTGCTAAACAGCCCACAGATACGCAGTATTTT. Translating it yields CSAKQPTDTQYF.

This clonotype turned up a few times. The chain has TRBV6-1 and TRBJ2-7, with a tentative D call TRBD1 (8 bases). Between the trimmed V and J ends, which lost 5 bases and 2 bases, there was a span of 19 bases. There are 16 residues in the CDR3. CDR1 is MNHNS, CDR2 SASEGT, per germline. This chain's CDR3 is CASSPLGGDRPYEQYF. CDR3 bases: TGTGCCAGCAGTCCCCTAGGGGGGGACAGGCCCTACGAGCAGTACTTC.

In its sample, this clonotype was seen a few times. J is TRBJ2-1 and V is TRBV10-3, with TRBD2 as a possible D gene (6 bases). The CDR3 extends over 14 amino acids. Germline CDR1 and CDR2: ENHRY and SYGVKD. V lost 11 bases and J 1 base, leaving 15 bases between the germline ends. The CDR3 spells CAATGDLSYNEQFF. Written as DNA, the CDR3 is TGTGCCGCAACGGGAGACCTATCCTACAATGAGCAGTTCTTC.

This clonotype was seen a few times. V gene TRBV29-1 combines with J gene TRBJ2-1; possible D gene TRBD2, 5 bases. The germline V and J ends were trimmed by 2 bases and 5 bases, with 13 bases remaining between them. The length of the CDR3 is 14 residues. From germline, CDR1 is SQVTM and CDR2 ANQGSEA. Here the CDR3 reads CSVESSETNNEQFF. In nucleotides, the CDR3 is TGCAGCGTTGAAAGCTCGGAGACTAACAATGAGCAGTTCTTC.